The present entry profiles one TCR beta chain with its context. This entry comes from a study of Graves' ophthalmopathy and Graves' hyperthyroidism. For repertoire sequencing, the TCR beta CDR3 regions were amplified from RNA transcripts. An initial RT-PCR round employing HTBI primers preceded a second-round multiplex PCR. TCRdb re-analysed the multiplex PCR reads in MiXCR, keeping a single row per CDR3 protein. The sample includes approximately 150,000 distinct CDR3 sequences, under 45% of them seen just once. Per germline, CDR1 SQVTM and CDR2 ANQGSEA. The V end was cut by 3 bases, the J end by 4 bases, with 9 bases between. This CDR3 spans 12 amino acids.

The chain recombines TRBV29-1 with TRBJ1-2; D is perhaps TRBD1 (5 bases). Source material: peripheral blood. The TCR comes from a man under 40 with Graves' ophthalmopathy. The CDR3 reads CSVDPTAYGYTF. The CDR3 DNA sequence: TGCAGCGTTGACCCGACAGCCTATGGCTACACCTTC. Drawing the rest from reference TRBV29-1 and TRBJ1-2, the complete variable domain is SAVISQKPSRDICQRGTSLTIQCQVDSQVTMMFWYRQQPGQSLTLIATANQGSEATYESGFVIDKFPISRPNLTFSTLTVSNMSPEDSSIYLCSVDPTAYGYTFGSGTRLTVV.